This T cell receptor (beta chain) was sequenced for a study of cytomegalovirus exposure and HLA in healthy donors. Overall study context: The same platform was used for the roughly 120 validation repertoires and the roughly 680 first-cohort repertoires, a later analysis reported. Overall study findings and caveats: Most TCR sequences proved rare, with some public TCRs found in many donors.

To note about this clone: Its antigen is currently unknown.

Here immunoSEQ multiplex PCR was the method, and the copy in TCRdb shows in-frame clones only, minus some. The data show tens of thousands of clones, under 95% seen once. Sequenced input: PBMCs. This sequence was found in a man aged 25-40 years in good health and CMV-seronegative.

The CDR3 region is CASSQEPAGGDEQFF. CDR3 sequence (DNA): TGCGCCAGCAGCCAAGAACCCGCAGGGGGCGATGAGCAGTTCTTC. This chain joins TRBV4-1 and TRBJ2-1; TRBD1 agrees at 8 bases. CDR1 is MGHRA, CDR2 YSYEKL, per germline. The ends lost 0 bases at V and 8 bases at J; junction bases unmatched: 6. This CDR3 is built from 15 residues.